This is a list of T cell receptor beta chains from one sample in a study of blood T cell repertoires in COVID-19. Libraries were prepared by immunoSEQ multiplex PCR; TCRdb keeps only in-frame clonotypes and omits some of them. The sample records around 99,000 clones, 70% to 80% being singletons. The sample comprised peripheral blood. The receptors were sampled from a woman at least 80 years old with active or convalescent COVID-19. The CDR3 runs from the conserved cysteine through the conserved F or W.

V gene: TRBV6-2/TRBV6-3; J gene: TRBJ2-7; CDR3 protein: CASSSTRTGVTYEQYF
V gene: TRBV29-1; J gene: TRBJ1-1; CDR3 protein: CSGGFTTLGEAFF
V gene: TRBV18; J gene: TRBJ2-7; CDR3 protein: CASSPPGQIYEQYF
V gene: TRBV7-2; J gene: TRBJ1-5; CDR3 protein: CASSFRGTQPQHF
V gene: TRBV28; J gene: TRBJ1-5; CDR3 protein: CASRVRPGSGSNQPQHF
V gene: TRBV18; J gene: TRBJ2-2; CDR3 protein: CASQSGSGGELFF
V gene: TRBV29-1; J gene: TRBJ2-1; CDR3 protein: CSVERQDNEQFF
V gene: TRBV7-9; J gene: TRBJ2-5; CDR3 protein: CASSITGWGGQETQYF
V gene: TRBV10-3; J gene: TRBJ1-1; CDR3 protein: CAISTTGGNTEAFF
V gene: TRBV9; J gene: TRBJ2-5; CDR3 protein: CASGTRVGETQYF
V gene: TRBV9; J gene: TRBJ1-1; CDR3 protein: CASSVGQPNTEAFF
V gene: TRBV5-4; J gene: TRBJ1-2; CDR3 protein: CASSIGGYGYTF
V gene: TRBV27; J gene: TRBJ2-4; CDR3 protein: CASSLEGVGVGIQYF
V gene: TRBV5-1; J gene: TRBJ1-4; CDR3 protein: CASAGQANEKLFF
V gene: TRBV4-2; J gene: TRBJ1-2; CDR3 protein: CASSQDWQGRDYGYTF
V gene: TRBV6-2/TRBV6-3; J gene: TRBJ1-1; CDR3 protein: CASSYGARTEAFF
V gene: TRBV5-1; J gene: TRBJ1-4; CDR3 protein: CASSLGGTRNEKLFF
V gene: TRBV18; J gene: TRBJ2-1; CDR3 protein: CASSPSVSSGSHNEQFF
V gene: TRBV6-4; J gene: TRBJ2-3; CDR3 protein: CASSAGQGATDTQYF
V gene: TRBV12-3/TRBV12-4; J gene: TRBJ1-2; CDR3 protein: CASSWDTDYGYTF
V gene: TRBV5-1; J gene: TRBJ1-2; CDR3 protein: CASSPGWDLHGYTF
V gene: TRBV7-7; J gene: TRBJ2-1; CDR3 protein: CASSKLQDYNEQFF
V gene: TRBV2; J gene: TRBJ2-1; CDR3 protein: CASSGQGYEQFF
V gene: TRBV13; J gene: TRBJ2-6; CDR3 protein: CASSLRDAPYGANVLTF
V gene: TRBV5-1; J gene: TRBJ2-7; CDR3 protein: CASSLVAQAPYEQYF
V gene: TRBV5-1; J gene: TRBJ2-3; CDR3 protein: CASSLTVTSTDTQYF
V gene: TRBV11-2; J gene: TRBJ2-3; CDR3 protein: CASSPGLVEDTQYF
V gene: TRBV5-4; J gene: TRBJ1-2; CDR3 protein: CASSLASGGGAYGYTF
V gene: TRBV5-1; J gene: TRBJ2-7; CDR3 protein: CASSGGLASGSYEQYF
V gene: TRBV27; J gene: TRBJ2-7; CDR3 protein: CASSSGWAYEQYF
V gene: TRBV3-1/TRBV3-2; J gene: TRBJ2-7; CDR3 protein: CASSQWDRGGGLAGGENYEQYF
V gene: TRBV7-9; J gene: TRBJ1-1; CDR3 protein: CASSRQGSTEAFF
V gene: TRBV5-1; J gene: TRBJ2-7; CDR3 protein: CASSLLNPAGEQYF